This T cell receptor beta chain was profiled in a study of siplizumab effects on memory and regulatory T cells. A word on this clone: Its antigen remains unidentified.

This CDR3 has 15 residues. J was trimmed by 3 bases and V by 6 bases; bases with no gene match: 10. CDR1 is MNHEY, CDR2 SMNVEV, per germline (reference sequence). General study points: Tregs that proliferated in siplizumab cultures did not have their suppressive function confirmed. The naive T cell population seemed more diverse than memory cells and seemed a major contributor to the alloresponse.

Generated by immunoSEQ multiplex PCR, the TCRdb table keeps only in-frame clones and is missing some. The table includes tens of thousands of clones, approximately 87% detected once. The chain uses TRBV27 and TRBJ2-7; 8 bases agree with TRBD2. Specimen: memory CD4+ T cells sorted from blood. The clonotype comes from a human donor in good health. The CDR3 DNA sequence: TGTGCCAGCAGGATTCGGCTAGCGGGTAGCTACGAGCAGTACTTC. Amino acid sequence: CASRIRLAGSYEQYF.